Below, 31 T cell receptor beta chains from the same sample are listed, as sequenced in a study of blood T cell repertoires in COVID-19. The method was immunoSEQ multiplex PCR; TCRdb's version includes in-frame clones alone and lacks a portion of them. This sample yields around 290,000 clones, of which approximately 90% are seen a single time; 2.2% belongs to the top ten. Sequenced: peripheral blood. Receptor source: a woman aged 30 to 39 with COVID-19, enrolled during active disease.

The V call is TRBV11-2, the J call TRBJ2-2, with D unclear. The V gene's germline CDR1 is SGHAT and CDR2 FQNNGV. This CDR3 has 13 amino acids. Between the trimmed V and J ends, which lost 4 bases and 11 bases, there was a span of 14 bases. As DNA, the CDR3 is TGTGCCAGCAGCTACCCGATCTTTGGCGAGCTGTTTTTT. Its translation: CASSYPIFGELFF.

The rearrangement joins TRBV3-1 (or the pseudogene TRBV3-2) to TRBJ2-7; possibly TRBD2 for D (6 bases). Trimming removed 1 base from V and 6 bases from J, with 10 bases in between. This CDR3 is 13 amino acids long. Germline CDR1 and CDR2: LGHDT and YNNKEL (reference sequence). The CDR3 sequence: CASSQVGRSEQYF. The CDR3 DNA reads as TGTGCCAGCAGCCAAGTAGGGAGGAGCGAGCAGTACTTC.

This chain joins TRBV5-1 and TRBJ2-1, with 9 bases identical to TRBD2. V was clipped by 5 bases and J by 10 bases; unmatched bases: 10. Germline CDR1 reads SGHRS; CDR2 reads YFSETQ. The CDR3 covers 14 residues. CDR3 sequence: CASSPLLAGDEQFF. The CDR3 nucleotides are TGCGCCAGCAGTCCCCTCTTAGCGGGAGACGAGCAGTTCTTC.

CDR3 in amino acids: CASSSDRSTFEAFF. CDR3 in DNA: TGTGCCAGCAGCTCCGACAGGAGCACATTTGAAGCTTTCTTT. The chain joins TRBV11-1 to TRBJ1-1; D might be TRBD1 (6 bases). V dropped 4 bases and J dropped 7 bases, with 16 bases sitting between them. CDR1 SGHAT and CDR2 FQDESV come from the germline V gene (reference sequence). The CDR3 runs 14 residues. The entire variable domain, with the rest obtained from reference TRBV11-1 and TRBJ1-1, is as follows: EAEVAQSPRYKITEKSQAVAFWCDPISGHATLYWYRQILGQGPELLVQFQDESVVDDSQLPKDRFSAERLKGVDSTLKIQPAELGDSAMYLCASSSDRSTFEAFFGQGTRLTVV.

The chain couples TRBV18 to TRBJ2-1; D gene unclear. Between the trimmed V and J ends, which lost 6 bases and 10 bases, there was a span of 7 bases. The CDR3 is 10 residues long. Germline loops: CDR1 KGHSH, CDR2 LQKENI. This CDR3 is CASSLPEQFF. The DNA of the CDR3 is TGTGCCAGCTCCCTTCCGGAGCAGTTCTTC.

This rearrangement joins TRBV28 to TRBJ1-5; 9 nucleotides align to TRBD1. In germline, CDR1 is MDHEN, CDR2 SYDVKM. Germline trimming cut 4 bases from V and 6 bases from J; bases unmatched to any gene: 7. This CDR3 contains 15 residues. DNA of the CDR3: TGTGCCAGCAGTTACAGGGGGCTCGAGGGTCAGCCCCAGCATTTT. This codes for CASSYRGLEGQPQHF.

The chain joins TRBV5-1 to TRBJ2-7; possibly TRBD2 for D (6 bases). The V end was cut by 1 base, the J end by 0 bases, with 8 bases between. The V gene's germline CDR1 is SGHRS and CDR2 YFSETQ. This CDR3 spans 14 amino acids. The chain's CDR3 is CASSLSAGSYEQYF. CDR3 DNA: TGCGCCAGCAGCTTGTCAGCGGGCTCCTACGAGCAGTACTTC.

The chain joins TRBV7-7 to TRBJ2-7; 7 bases map to TRBD1. The CDR3 runs 14 residues. Germline lookup yields CDR1 SSHAT and CDR2 FNYEAQ (reference sequence). The V gene end was trimmed by 4 bases and the J gene end by 7 bases; junction bases not matched to a gene: 10. In DNA, the CDR3 is TGTGCCAGCAGCTCCTCTACAGGGGCCGGTGAGCAGTACTTC. Amino acid sequence: CASSSSTGAGEQYF.

The rearrangement joins TRBV20-1 to TRBJ1-2; 8 nucleotides line up with TRBD1. Germline V gene sequence: CDR1 DFQATT, CDR2 SNEGSKA (reference sequence). J was trimmed by 13 bases and V by 4 bases; bases with no gene match: 8. The CDR3 totals 11 residues. CDR3 nucleotides: TGCAGTGCTAACCGGGACAGGTTTGCCACCTTC. Protein sequence: CSANRDRFATF.

V is TRBV7-9 and J is TRBJ2-7; a weak D match, TRBD2 (5 bases). This CDR3 contains 12 residues. In germline, CDR1 is SEHNR, CDR2 FQNEAQ (reference sequence). V lost 4 bases and J 4 bases, leaving 8 bases between the germline ends. CDR3 in amino acids: CASSWERYEQYF. The CDR3 nucleotides are TGTGCCAGCAGCTGGGAGAGATACGAGCAGTACTTC.

As concerns this clone: This sample includes further DNA sequences coding for the same CDR3. The chain couples TRBV6-5 to TRBJ1-1; no definite D call. CDR3 length equals 14 residues. Trimming took off 4 bases at V and 0 bases at J, with 9 bases between the two ends. Germline CDR1 MNHEY, CDR2 SVGAGI. CDR3 coding DNA: TGTGCCAGCAGTTCCCTAACAGTGAACACTGAAGCTTTCTTT. It translates to CASSSLTVNTEAFF.

The J gene is TRBJ1-2, the V gene TRBV2, with D tentatively TRBD1 (6 bases). The V gene lost 4 bases and the J gene lost 4 bases, with 13 bases spanning the gap. The CDR3 length is 14 residues. Germline values: CDR1 SNHLY, CDR2 FYNNEI. The CDR3 bases are TGTGCCAGCAGTGGACAGGTGGACCTCTATGGCTACACCTTC. Its translation is CASSGQVDLYGYTF.

This rearrangement joins TRBV6-5 to TRBJ1-2; 9 positions match TRBD1. The V gene end was trimmed by 10 bases and the J gene end by 2 bases; junction bases not matched to a gene: 2. This CDR3 contains 12 residues. Germline CDR1 is MNHEY and CDR2 is SVGAGI. The DNA of the CDR3 is TGTGCCACAGGGACAGGGAACTATGGCTACACCTTC. Translating gives CATGTGNYGYTF.

This chain joins TRBV19 and TRBJ2-3; 11 bases are shared with TRBD2. Unmatched junction bases numbered 9, after V lost 8 bases and J lost 5 bases. The CDR3 spans 15 residues. Per the germline V gene, CDR1 is LNHDA and CDR2 is SQIVND (reference sequence). The CDR3 is CASSPPGLAVDTQYF. The CDR3 DNA reads TGTGCCAGTTCACCACCGGGACTAGCGGTAGATACGCAGTATTTT.

This clone was seen many times. This sequence joins TRBV3-1 (or the pseudogene TRBV3-2) and TRBJ1-1; 7 bases are a match to TRBD1. CDR1 LGHDT and CDR2 YNNKEL come from the germline V gene (reference sequence). Losses at the gene ends were 1 base for V and 4 bases for J; bases not matched to a gene: 12. The CDR3 totals 17 residues. CDR3 sequence: CASSQVFRQGDGTEAFF. The CDR3, as DNA: TGTGCCAGCAGCCAAGTTTTCAGGCAGGGGGATGGCACTGAAGCTTTCTTT.

This clone appeared a few times. The chain combines TRBV6-5 with TRBJ2-7; D perhaps matches TRBD2 (6 bases). Trimming took off 5 bases at V and 4 bases at J, with 12 bases between the two ends. The CDR3 has 13 residues. The germline V gene encodes CDR1 MNHEY and CDR2 SVGAGI. The CDR3 sequence is CASSRREEYEQYF. The CDR3 coding sequence is TGTGCCAGCAGTAGGCGGGAAGAATACGAGCAGTACTTC.

The chain carries TRBV7-9 and TRBJ2-7, with D maybe TRBD1 (5 bases). CDR1 is SEHNR and CDR2 is FQNEAQ in the germline V gene (reference sequence). The CDR3 covers 15 residues. The germline V and J ends were trimmed by 0 bases and 4 bases, with 13 bases remaining between them. The CDR3 reads CASSLAQGRFYEQYF. In DNA, the CDR3 is TGTGCCAGCAGCTTAGCGCAGGGAAGGTTTTACGAGCAGTACTTC.

J is TRBJ2-5 and V is TRBV29-1; a possible D gene is TRBD2 (6 bases). CDR1 and CDR2 from the germline V gene are SQVTM and ANQGSEA. CDR3 size: 13 residues. Between the trimmed V and J ends, which lost 4 bases and 5 bases, there was a span of 14 bases. DNA of the CDR3: TGCAGCGTTGGGTCTCTAGGGAGGGAGACCCAGTACTTC. Translating gives CSVGSLGRETQYF.

This sequence joins TRBV5-1 and TRBJ2-1; TRBD2 matches 11 bases. Germline CDR1 reads SGHRS; CDR2 reads YFSETQ. The CDR3 is 17 amino acids. Losses at the gene ends were 2 bases for V and 2 bases for J; bases not matched to a gene: 6. The DNA of the CDR3 is TGCGCCAGCAGCTTCACTACTAGCGGGAGTACCTACAATGAGCAGTTCTTC. It yields the protein CASSFTTSGSTYNEQFF.

This sequence joins TRBV6-5 and TRBJ1-2; D is unresolved. The CDR3 consists of 13 residues. Between the trimmed V and J ends, which lost 0 bases and 4 bases, there was a span of 6 bases. Germline lookup yields CDR1 MNHEY and CDR2 SVGAGI. CDR3 sequence (DNA): TGTGCCAGCAGTTACTCGACATCCTATGGCTACACCTTC. This codes for CASSYSTSYGYTF.

The chain links TRBV5-4 to TRBJ1-1, with D possibly TRBD1 on 6 matching bases. V gave up 0 bases and J gave up 1 base, with 10 bases separating them. The length of the CDR3 is 15 residues. Germline CDR1 SGHNT, CDR2 YYREEE (reference sequence). The CDR3 bases are TGTGCCAGCAGCTTGGGGACAGCAAGGAACACTGAAGCTTTCTTT. Amino acids: CASSLGTARNTEAFF.

The genes are TRBV23-1 and TRBJ1-5, with D unclear. TRBV23-1 is recorded as an ORF, its role being uncertain. This CDR3 has 16 residues. V was shortened by 6 bases and J by 2 bases, with 17 bases between the two germline ends. The CDR3 bases are TGCGCCAGCAGCCAAATAGCCGTTCTGGGCAATCAGCCCCAGCATTTT. Translation: CASSQIAVLGNQPQHF.

The chain carries TRBV10-3 and TRBJ2-5, with a possible D match to TRBD1 (6 bases). The CDR3 runs 17 residues. V lost 4 bases and J 1 base, leaving 19 bases between the germline ends. Germline-derived CDR1 and CDR2 are ENHRY and SYGVKD. The CDR3 reads CAISGETGQSFQETQYF. CDR3 nucleotides: TGTGCCATCAGTGGGGAAACGGGACAAAGCTTCCAAGAGACCCAGTACTTC.

This chain uses TRBV11-3 with TRBJ2-1; D possibly corresponds to TRBD2 (5 bases). The V end lost 0 bases, the J end lost 5 bases, and 17 bases lay between the germline ends. CDR3 length: 17 amino acids. Germline V gene data show CDR1 as SGHNT and CDR2 as YENEEA. CDR3 nucleotides: TGTGCCAGCAGCTTAGACCCCGGCCCAGCGGCGAACAATGAGCAGTTCTTC. Its protein product is CASSLDPGPAANNEQFF.

The CDR3, as DNA: TGTGCCAGCAGCCAAAATCCCGGGACAGGGAACTACAATGAGCAGTTCTTC. Its translation is CASSQNPGTGNYNEQFF. The chain recombines TRBV3-1 (or the pseudogene TRBV3-2) with TRBJ2-1; 9 bases are shared with TRBD1. CDR3 size: 17 residues. Per germline, CDR1 LGHDT and CDR2 YNNKEL (reference sequence). J gave up 3 bases and V 2 bases, and 8 bases lay outside the gene matches.

This clone is a singleton in its sample. The rearrangement links TRBV25-1 to TRBJ1-1; no reliable D call. This CDR3 comprises 13 residues. Trimming removed 2 bases at V and 4 bases at J, with 8 bases between. Germline CDR1 is MGHDK and CDR2 is SYGVNS. Written as DNA, the CDR3 is TGTGCCAGCAGTGAAACCCCGGGCACTGAAGCTTTCTTT. As protein: CASSETPGTEAFF.

The chain recombines TRBV25-1 with TRBJ1-1; TRBD1 is a possible D gene (5 bases). CDR3 length: 14 residues. V lost 3 bases and J lost 3, with 11 bases in between. Germline CDR1 MGHDK, CDR2 SYGVNS. In DNA, the CDR3 is TGTGCCAGCAGTGACGCAGGGAAGGACACTGAAGCTTTCTTT. Its translation: CASSDAGKDTEAFF.

The chain couples TRBV28 to TRBJ1-5; 7 nucleotides align to TRBD1. The germline V gene encodes CDR1 MDHEN and CDR2 SYDVKM. Trimming cost V 4 bases and J 0 bases; bases outside gene matches: 6. This CDR3 region has 16 residues. The CDR3 is CASSSLQGNSNQPQHF. CDR3 sequence (DNA): TGTGCCAGCAGTTCGTTACAGGGGAATAGCAATCAGCCCCAGCATTTT. The full variable domain, with the rest looked up from reference TRBV28 and TRBJ1-5, is DVKVTQSSRYLVKRTGEKVFLECVQDMDHENMFWYRQDPGLGLRLIYFSYDVKMKEKGDIPEGYSVSREKKERFSLILESASTNQTSMYLCASSSLQGNSNQPQHFGDGTRLSIL.

This clone was recorded only once. V usage is TRBV5-4 and J usage is TRBJ2-5, with 11 nucleotides matching TRBD2. The CDR3 runs to 16 residues. V shed 4 bases and J 3 bases; nucleotides not matched to a gene: 8. Germline-derived CDR1 and CDR2 are SGHNT and YYREEE (reference sequence). CDR3 DNA: TGTGCCAGCAGCGGGGTAGCGGGAGGGGTGAAAGAGACCCAGTACTTC. This sequence encodes CASSGVAGGVKETQYF.

J is TRBJ2-4 and V is TRBV29-1; 15 bases map to TRBD2. The length of the CDR3 is 18 residues. V was pared by 4 bases and J by 6 bases, with 13 bases of the junction left unmatched. From germline, CDR1 is SQVTM and CDR2 ANQGSEA. CDR3 region: CSVVYPGLAGGPANIQYF. The CDR3 bases are TGCAGCGTTGTATATCCAGGACTAGCGGGAGGGCCGGCAAACATTCAGTACTTC.

The chain has TRBV29-1 and TRBJ1-5, with 7 bases fitting TRBD1. This CDR3 contains 13 residues. The V segment lost 3 bases and the J segment 9 bases; nucleotides outside the gene matches: 8. Germline lookup yields CDR1 SQVTM and CDR2 ANQGSEA. CDR3 in DNA: TGCAGCGTTGAGACAGGGCCCTCTCGGCCCCAGCATTTT. It specifies CSVETGPSRPQHF. The entire variable domain, with the rest obtained from reference TRBV29-1 and TRBJ1-5, is as follows: SAVISQKPSRDICQRGTSLTIQCQVDSQVTMMFWYRQQPGQSLTLIATANQGSEATYESGFVIDKFPISRPNLTFSTLTVSNMSPEDSSIYLCSVETGPSRPQHFGDGTRLSIL.